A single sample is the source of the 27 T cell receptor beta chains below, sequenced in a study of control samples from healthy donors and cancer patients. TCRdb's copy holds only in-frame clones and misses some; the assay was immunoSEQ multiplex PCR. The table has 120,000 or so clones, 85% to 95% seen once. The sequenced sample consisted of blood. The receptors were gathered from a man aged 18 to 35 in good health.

CDR3 bases: TGTGCCAGCAGCTTAGCCAGGGCCACTGAAGCTTTCTTT. Protein product: CASSLARATEAFF. The V and J genes are TRBV7-9 and TRBJ1-1; maybe TRBD1 (5 bases). V lost 0 bases and J lost 4, with 6 bases in between. This CDR3 region has 13 residues. Germline assignment: CDR1 SEHNR and CDR2 FQNEAQ (reference sequence).

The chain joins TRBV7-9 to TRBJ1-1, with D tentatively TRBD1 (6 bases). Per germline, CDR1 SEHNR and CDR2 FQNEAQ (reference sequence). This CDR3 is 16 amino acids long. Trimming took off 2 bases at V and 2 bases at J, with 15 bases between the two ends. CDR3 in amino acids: CASSLKGSGANTEAFF. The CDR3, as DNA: TGTGCCAGCAGCTTAAAAGGGTCGGGGGCCAACACTGAAGCTTTCTTT.

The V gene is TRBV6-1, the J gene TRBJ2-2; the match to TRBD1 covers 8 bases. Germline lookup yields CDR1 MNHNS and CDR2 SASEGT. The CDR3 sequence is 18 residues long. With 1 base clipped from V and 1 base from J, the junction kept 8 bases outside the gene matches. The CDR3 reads CASSEEVRGQGNTGELFF. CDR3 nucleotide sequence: TGTGCCAGCAGTGAAGAGGTCAGGGGGCAGGGGAACACCGGGGAGCTGTTTTTT.

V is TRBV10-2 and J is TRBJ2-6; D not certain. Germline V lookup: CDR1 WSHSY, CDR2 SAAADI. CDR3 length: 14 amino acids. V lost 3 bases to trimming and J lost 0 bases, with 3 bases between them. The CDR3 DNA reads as TGCGCCAGCAGTGAAAGCTCTGGGGCCAACGTCCTGACTTTC. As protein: CASSESSGANVLTF.

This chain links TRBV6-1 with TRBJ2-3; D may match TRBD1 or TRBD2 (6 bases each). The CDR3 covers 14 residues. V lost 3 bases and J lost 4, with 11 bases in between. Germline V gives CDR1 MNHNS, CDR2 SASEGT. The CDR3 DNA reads TGTGCCAGCAGTGAGTCAGGGGAGGCAGATACGCAGTATTTT. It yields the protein CASSESGEADTQYF.

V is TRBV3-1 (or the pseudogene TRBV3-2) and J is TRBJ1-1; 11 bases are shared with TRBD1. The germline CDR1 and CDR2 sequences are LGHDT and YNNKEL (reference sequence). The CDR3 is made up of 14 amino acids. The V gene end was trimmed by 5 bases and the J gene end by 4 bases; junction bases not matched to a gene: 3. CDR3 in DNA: TGTGCCAGCAGCTATGGACAGGGGGCCACTGAAGCTTTCTTT. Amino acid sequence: CASSYGQGATEAFF.

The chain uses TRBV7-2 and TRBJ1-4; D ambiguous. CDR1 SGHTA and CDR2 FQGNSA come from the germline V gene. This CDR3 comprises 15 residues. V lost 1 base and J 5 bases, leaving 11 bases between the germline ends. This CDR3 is CASSLEGGPNEKLFF. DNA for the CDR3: TGTGCCAGCAGCTTAGAGGGAGGGCCCAATGAAAAACTGTTTTTT.

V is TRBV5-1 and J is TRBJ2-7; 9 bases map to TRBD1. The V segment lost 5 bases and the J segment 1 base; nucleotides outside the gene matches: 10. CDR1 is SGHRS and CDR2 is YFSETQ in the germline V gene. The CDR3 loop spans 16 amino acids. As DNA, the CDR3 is TGCGCCAGCAGTTCCCCACCGGGACAGGGTTCCTACGAGCAGTACTTC. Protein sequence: CASSSPPGQGSYEQYF.

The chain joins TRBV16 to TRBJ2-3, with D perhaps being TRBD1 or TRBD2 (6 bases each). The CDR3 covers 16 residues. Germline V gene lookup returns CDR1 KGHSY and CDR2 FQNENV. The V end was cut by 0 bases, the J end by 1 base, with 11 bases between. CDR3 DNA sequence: TGTGCCAGCAGCCAATCCGGGGGCAGTGGCACAGATACGCAGTATTTT. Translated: CASSQSGGSGTDTQYF.

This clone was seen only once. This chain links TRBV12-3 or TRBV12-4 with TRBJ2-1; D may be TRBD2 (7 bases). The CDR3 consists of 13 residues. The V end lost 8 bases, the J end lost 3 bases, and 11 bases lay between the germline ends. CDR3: CASRGGHYNEQFF. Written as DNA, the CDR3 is TGTGCCAGCCGCGGGGGCCACTACAATGAGCAGTTCTTC.

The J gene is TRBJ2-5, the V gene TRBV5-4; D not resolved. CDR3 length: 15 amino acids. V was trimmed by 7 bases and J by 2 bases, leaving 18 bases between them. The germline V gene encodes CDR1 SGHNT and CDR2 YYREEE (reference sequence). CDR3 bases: TGTGCCAGCGCCTCGTCTTTCCCCCTTCAAGAGACCCAGTACTTC. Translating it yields CASASSFPLQETQYF.

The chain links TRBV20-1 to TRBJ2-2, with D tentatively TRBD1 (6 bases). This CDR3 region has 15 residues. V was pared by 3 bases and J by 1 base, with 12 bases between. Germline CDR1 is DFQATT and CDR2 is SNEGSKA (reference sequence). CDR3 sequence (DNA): TGCAGTGCTAGTGATCAGGACAGGAACACCGGGGAGCTGTTTTTT. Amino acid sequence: CSASDQDRNTGELFF.

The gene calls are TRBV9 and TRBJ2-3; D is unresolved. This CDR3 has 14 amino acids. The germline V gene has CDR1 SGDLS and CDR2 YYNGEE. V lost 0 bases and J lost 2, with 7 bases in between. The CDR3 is CASSVDSTTDTQYF. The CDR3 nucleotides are TGTGCCAGCAGCGTAGACAGTACCACAGATACGCAGTATTTT.

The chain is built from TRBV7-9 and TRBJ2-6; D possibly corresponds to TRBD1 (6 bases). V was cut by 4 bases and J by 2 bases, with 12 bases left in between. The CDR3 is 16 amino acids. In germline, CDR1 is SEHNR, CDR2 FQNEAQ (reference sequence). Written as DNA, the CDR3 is TGTGCCAGCAGCTGGAGGCGACAGGCTGGGGCCAACGTCCTGACTTTC. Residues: CASSWRRQAGANVLTF.

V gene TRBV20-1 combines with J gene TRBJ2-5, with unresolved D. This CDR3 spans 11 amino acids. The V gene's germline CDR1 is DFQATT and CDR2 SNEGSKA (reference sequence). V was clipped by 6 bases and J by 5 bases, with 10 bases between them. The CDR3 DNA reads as TGCAGTGCCGCCTTGACGGAGACCCAGTACTTC. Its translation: CSAALTETQYF.

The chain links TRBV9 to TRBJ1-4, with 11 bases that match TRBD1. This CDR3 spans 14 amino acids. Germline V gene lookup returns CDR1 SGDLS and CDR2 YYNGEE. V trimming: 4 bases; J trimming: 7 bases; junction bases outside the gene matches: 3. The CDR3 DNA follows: TGTGCCAGCAGCAAGGGACAGGGGGGTGAAAAACTGTTTTTT. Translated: CASSKGQGGEKLFF. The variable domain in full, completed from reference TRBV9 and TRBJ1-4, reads DSGVTQTPKHLITATGQRVTLRCSPRSGDLSVYWYQQSLDQGLQFLIQYYNGEERAKGNILERFSAQQFPDLHSELNLSSLELGDSALYFCASSKGQGGEKLFFGSGTQLSVL.

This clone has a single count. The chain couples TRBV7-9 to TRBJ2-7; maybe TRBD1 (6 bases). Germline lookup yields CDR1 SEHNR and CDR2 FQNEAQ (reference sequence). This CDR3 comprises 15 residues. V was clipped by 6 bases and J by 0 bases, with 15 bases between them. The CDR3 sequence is CASSTSGTSSYEQYF. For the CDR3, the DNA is TGTGCCAGCAGTACCTCCGGGACAAGCTCCTACGAGCAGTACTTC.

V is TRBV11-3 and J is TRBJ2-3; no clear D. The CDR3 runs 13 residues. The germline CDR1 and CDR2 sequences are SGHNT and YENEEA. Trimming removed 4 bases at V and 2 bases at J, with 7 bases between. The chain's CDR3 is CASSSRHTDTQYF. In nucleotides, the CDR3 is TGTGCCAGCAGCTCCCGCCACACAGATACGCAGTATTTT. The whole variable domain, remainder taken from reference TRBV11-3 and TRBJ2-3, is EAGVVQSPRYKIIEKKQPVAFWCNPISGHNTLYWYLQNLGQGPELLIRYENEEAVDDSQLPKDRFSAERLKGVDSTLKIQPAELGDSAVYLCASSSRHTDTQYFGPGTRLTVL.

DNA for the CDR3: TGTGCCAGCAGCGCCGACACGGGTGCAACTAATGAAAAACTGTTTTTT. Translating it yields CASSADTGATNEKLFF. The chain carries TRBV9 and TRBJ1-4; D uncertain. V was cut by 3 bases and J by 0 bases, with 12 bases left in between. Germline V gene sequence: CDR1 SGDLS, CDR2 YYNGEE. This CDR3 has 16 residues.

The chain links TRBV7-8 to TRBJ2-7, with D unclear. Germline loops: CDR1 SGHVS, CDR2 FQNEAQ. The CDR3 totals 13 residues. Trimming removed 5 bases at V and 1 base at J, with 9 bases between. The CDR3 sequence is CASSLALSYEQYF. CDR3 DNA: TGTGCCAGCAGCCTGGCTTTGTCCTACGAGCAGTACTTC. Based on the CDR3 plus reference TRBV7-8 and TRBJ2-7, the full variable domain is GAGVSQSPRYKVAKRGQDVALRCDPISGHVSLFWYQQALGQGPEFLTYFQNEAQLDKSGLPSDRFFAERPEGSVSTLKIQRTQQEDSAVYLCASSLALSYEQYFGPGTRLTVT.

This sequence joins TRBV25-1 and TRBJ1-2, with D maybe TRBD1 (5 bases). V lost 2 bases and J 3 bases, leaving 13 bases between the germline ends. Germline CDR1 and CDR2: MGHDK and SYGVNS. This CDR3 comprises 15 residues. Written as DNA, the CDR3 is TGTGCCAGCAGTGAAGACGAGGGGTTAGACTATGGCTACACCTTC. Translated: CASSEDEGLDYGYTF.

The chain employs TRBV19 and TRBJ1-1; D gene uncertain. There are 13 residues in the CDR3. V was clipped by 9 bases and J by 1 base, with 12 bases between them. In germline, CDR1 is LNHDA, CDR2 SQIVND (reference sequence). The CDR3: CASLMWGNTEAFF. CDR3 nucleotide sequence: TGTGCCAGCCTAATGTGGGGGAACACTGAAGCTTTCTTT.

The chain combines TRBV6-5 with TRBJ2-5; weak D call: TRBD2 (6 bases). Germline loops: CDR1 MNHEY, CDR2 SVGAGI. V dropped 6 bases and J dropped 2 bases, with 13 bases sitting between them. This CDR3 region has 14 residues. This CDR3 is CASSLYRGQETQYF. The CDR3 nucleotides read TGTGCCAGCAGCCTATACCGGGGGCAAGAGACCCAGTACTTC.

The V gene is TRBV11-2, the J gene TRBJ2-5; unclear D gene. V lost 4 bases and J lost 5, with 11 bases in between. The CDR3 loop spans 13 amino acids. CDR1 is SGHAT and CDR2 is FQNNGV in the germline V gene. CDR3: CASSSEGMETQYF. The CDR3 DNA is TGTGCCAGCAGCTCCGAAGGGATGGAGACCCAGTACTTC.

Written as DNA, the CDR3 is TGTGCCTGGAGCTCCGGGACAGGGGTTTCCGAGCAGTACTTC. Translating it yields CAWSSGTGVSEQYF. The rearrangement uses TRBV30 and TRBJ2-7; 10 positions agree with TRBD1. Trimming at V came to 3 bases and at J to 6 bases, leaving 8 bases not matched to a gene. Germline CDR1 reads GTSNPN; CDR2 reads SVGIG (reference sequence). CDR3 length: 14 amino acids.

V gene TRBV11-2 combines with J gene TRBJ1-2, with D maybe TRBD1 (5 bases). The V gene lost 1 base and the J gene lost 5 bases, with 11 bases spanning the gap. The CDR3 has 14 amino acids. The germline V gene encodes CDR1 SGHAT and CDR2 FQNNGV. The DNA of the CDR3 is TGTGCCAGCAGCTTAGGGTCGCAGGGATATGGCTACACCTTC. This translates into CASSLGSQGYGYTF. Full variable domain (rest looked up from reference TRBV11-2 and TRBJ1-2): EAGVAQSPRYKIIEKRQSVAFWCNPISGHATLYWYQQILGQGPKLLIQFQNNGVVDDSQLPKDRFSAERLKGVDSTLKIQPAKLEDSAVYLCASSLGSQGYGYTFGSGTRLTVV.

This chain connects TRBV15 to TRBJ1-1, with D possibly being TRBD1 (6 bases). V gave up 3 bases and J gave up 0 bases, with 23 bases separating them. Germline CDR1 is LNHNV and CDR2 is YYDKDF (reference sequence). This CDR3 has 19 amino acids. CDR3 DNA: TGTGCCACCAGCAGGGATATTCGACAGGCGATAGATATGAACACTGAAGCTTTCTTT. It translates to CATSRDIRQAIDMNTEAFF.